This TCR beta chain was sequenced for a study of T cells in Graves' hyperthyroidism and ophthalmopathy. Germline V gene lookup returns CDR1 MDHEN and CDR2 SYDVKM. The V and J ends lost 6 bases and 5 bases, in that order; junction bases with no gene match: 4. The CDR3 sequence is 13 residues long. This clonotype was seen repeatedly, ten times or more. Its target is unknown. The study, taken as a whole, reports: Expanded thyroid clonotypes (above 0.001) were mostly also found in blood.

RNA transcripts gave rise to amplified TCR beta CDR3 regions. First-round RT-PCR with HTBI primers amplified the TCR CDR3 region. TCRdb called the multiplex PCR reads again in MiXCR, with one record for every CDR3 protein. The profile shows 650,000 to 700,000 distinct CDR3 sequences, approximately 15% of them singletons. Pregnant or lactating patients were excluded, as were those with uncontrolled infection or other autoimmune disease. The authors took PBMCs from 10 ml fresh peripheral blood. The receptor comes from a man in his forties or fifties with Graves' hyperthyroidism. The sample was blood. The chain couples TRBV28 to TRBJ1-1; 9 bases match TRBD1. The CDR3, as DNA: TGTGCCAGCAGGGGGACAGGGAGGACTGAAGCTTTCTTT. It translates to CASRGTGRTEAFF.